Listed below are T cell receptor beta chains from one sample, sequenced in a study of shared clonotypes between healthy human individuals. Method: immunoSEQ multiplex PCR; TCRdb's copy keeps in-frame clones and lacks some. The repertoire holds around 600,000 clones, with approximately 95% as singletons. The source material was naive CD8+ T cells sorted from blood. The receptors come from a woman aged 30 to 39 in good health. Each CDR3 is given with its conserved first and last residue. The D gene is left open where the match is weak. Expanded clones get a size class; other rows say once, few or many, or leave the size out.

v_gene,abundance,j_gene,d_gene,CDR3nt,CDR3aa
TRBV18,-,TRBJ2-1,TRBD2,TGTGCCAGCTCAACCCCTCTAGCGGGAGACAATGAGCAGTTCTTC,CASSTPLAGDNEQFF
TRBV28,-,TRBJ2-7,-,TGTGCCAGCAGTTTAGAGGGGCCCTCCGAGCAGTACTTC,CASSLEGPSEQYF
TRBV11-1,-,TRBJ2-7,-,TGTGCCAGCAGTTCAACAGGGTACGAGCAGTACTTC,CASSSTGYEQYF
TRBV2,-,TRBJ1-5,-,TGTGCCAGCAGAGCAGACAGCCTGATCAATCAGCCCCAGCATTTT,CASRADSLINQPQHF
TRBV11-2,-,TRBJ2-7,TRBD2,TGTGCCAGCAGCTTTAATCGGGAGGCCCTTTCCTACGAGCAGTACTTC,CASSFNREALSYEQYF
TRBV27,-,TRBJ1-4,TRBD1,TGTGCCAGCCAACCGAACAGGGGGCGATCTGAAAAACTGTTTTTT,CASQPNRGRSEKLFF
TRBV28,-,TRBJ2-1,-,TGTGCCAGCAGTTCTCGGGACCCCAGCTCCTACAATGAGCAGTTCTTC,CASSSRDPSSYNEQFF
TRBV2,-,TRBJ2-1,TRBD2,TGTGCCAGCGGCCTAGCGGAGGGATACAATGAGCAGTTCTTC,CASGLAEGYNEQFF
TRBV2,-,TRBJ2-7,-,TGTGCCAGCAGCCTGAATACCATAAGCTCCTACGAGCAGTACTTC,CASSLNTISSYEQYF
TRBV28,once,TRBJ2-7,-,TGTGCCAGCAGTTTGGATCGCGGTCTCTCCTACGAGCAGTACTTC,CASSLDRGLSYEQYF
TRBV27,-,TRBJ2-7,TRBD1,TGTGCCAGCAGGGGACAGGGAAGCAACGAGCAGTACTTC,CASRGQGSNEQYF
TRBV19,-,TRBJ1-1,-,TGTGCCAGTAGTATAGCTCAGGGCTGGGGCACTGAAGCTTTCTTT,CASSIAQGWGTEAFF
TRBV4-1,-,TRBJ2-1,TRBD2,TGCGCCAGCAGCCAAACTATAAGCGGGAGGGCCTTTGAGCAGTTCTTC,CASSQTISGRAFEQFF
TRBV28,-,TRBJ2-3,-,TGTGCCAGCACGTGGGGCCCCGGGGCAGATACGCAGTATTTT,CASTWGPGADTQYF
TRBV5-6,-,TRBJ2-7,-,TGTGCCAGCAGCTTCAGCGACCTGTCCTACGAGCAGTACTTC,CASSFSDLSYEQYF
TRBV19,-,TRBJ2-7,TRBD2,TGTGCCAGTAGTATACTAGCGGGACGTTACGAGCAGTACTTC,CASSILAGRYEQYF
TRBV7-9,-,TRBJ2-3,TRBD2,TGTGCCAGCAGCCCGACTAGCGTAGTCACAGATACGCAGTATTTT,CASSPTSVVTDTQYF
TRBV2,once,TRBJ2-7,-,TGTGCCAGCAGTGAATCTGGGACGGCCTACGAGCAGTACTTC,CASSESGTAYEQYF
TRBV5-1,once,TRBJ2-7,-,TGCGCCAGCAGCTTCGGGACACTTGGAGACTACGAGCAGTACTTC,CASSFGTLGDYEQYF
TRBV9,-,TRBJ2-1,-,TGTGCCAGCAGCGTAGACACCGACAATGAGCAGTTCTTC,CASSVDTDNEQFF
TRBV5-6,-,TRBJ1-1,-,TGTGCCAGCAGCCCTGGGACACCGAACACTGAAGCTTTCTTT,CASSPGTPNTEAFF
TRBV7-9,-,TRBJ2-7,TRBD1,TGTGCCAGCAGCTCGGAGCGGACAGGGGCCTACGAGCAGTACTTC,CASSSERTGAYEQYF
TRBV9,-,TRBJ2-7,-,TGTGCCAGCAGCTCCAGTGGGCTGGAGCAGTACTTC,CASSSSGLEQYF
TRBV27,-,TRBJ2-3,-,TGTGCCGGGATACAGGGCTACTTATCTCAATCTAGCACAGATACGCAGTATTTT,CAGIQGYLSQSSTDTQYF
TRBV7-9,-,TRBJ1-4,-,TGTGCCAGCAGCGCCAGGACAGCCACAACTAATGAAAAACTGTTTTTT,CASSARTATTNEKLFF
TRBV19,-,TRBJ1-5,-,TGTGCCAGTAGTATGGCCTCCGGGAGCAACCAGCCCCAGCATTTT,CASSMASGSNQPQHF
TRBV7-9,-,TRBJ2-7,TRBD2,TGTGCCAGCAGCGCACTAGCGGGAGGGCAATACGAGCAGTACTTC,CASSALAGGQYEQYF
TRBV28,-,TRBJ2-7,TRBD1,TGTGCCAGCAGTCCCTGGACAGGAGCCGGGCAGTACTTC,CASSPWTGAGQYF
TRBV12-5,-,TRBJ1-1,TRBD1,TGTGCTAGTGGTTTGGAACAGGGGTTGAACACTGAAGCTTTCTTT,CASGLEQGLNTEAFF
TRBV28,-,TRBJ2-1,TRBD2,TGTGCCAGCAGTTTACTAGCGGGAGTTTACAATGAGCAGTTCTTC,CASSLLAGVYNEQFF
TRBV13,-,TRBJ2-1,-,TGTGCCAGCAGCCCAGGCCAGAGGGAGCAGTTCTTC,CASSPGQREQFF